Given below is one TCR beta chain in context. At one end, the junction sequence differs from germline, possibly due to a read error. The PCR ran on 60 Vbeta and 13 Jbeta primers. Some clones are missing from TCRdb's copy, which holds only in-frame ones; the method was immunoSEQ multiplex PCR. Here the sample spans about 190,000 clones, over 75% being singletons. This record comes from a study of cytomegalovirus exposure and HLA in healthy donors. The CDR3 contains 20 residues. The germline CDR1 and CDR2 sequences are SSHAT and FNYEAQ (reference sequence). The source material was PBMCs. The receptor's source is a man in his forties or fifties in good health and CMV-seropositive. The rearrangement links TRBV7-7 to TRBJ2-3; TRBD2 agrees at 15 bases. Written as DNA, the CDR3 is TGTGCTAGCAGAACTCCAGGACTAGCGGGGGGGAGAGCTAGCACAGATACGCAGTATTTT. Its translation is CASRTPGLAGGRASTDTQYF.